The present TCR beta chain was sequenced within a study of cytomegalovirus exposure and HLA in healthy donors. Whole-study results and caveats: CMV serostatus was the only immune exposure information that was available.

Vbeta (60) and Jbeta (13) primers were used in the PCR. The data were produced by immunoSEQ multiplex PCR, yet TCRdb's version contains in-frame clones alone and is incomplete. The sample lists 150,000 to 200,000 clones; roughly 80% were seen once. As for this clone: The target antigen is unknown.

The CDR3 sequence is 15 residues long. Germline V gene sequence: CDR1 LNHDA, CDR2 SQIVND (reference sequence). The V segment lost 5 bases and the J segment 4 bases; nucleotides outside the gene matches: 6. This chain uses TRBV19 with TRBJ1-2; 11 bases line up with TRBD1. The sequenced sample was PBMCs. This TCR was recovered from a man younger than 40 in good health and CMV-seropositive. The CDR3 loop reads CASSLGTGGPYGYTF. DNA for the CDR3: TGTGCCAGTAGTCTCGGGACAGGGGGTCCCTATGGCTACACCTTC.